Listed below are T cell receptor beta chains from one sample, sequenced in a study of control samples from healthy donors and cancer patients. Assay used: immunoSEQ multiplex PCR; TCRdb lists only in-frame clones, some missing. The sample holds fewer than 200,000 clones; 93% are singletons and the top ten take 4.1%. Sequenced material: blood. The receptors derive from a woman aged 55-69 years in good health. The CDR3 runs from the conserved cysteine through the conserved F or W. Each record gives: CDR3 length, D gene, clone size, J gene, V gene, CDR3 DNA, CDR3 protein. A D gene is named only where the DNA matches it firmly. Size tells how often a clone was seen (once, few, many) or the class of an expanded clone, and some rows leave it out.

CDR3 length: 16; D gene: NA; clone size: NA; J gene: TRBJ2-7; V gene: TRBV18; CDR3 DNA: TGTGCCAGCTCACCACCTTCTGGGACAACCACCTACGAGCAGTACTTC; CDR3 protein: CASSPPSGTTTYEQYF
CDR3 length: 15; D gene: NA; clone size: NA; J gene: TRBJ2-1; V gene: TRBV23-1; CDR3 DNA: TGCGCCAGCAGTGAATTGAGGGGGGGCCACAATGAGCAGTTCTTC; CDR3 protein: CASSELRGGHNEQFF
CDR3 length: 17; D gene: NA; clone size: NA; J gene: TRBJ1-4; V gene: TRBV3-1/TRBV3-2; CDR3 DNA: TGTGCCAGCAGCCAAGCTAGCCCAACAGGACTTTCTGAAAAACTGTTTTTT; CDR3 protein: CASSQASPTGLSEKLFF
CDR3 length: 14; D gene: TRBD2; clone size: NA; J gene: TRBJ2-3; V gene: TRBV11-2; CDR3 DNA: TGTGCCAGCAGCTTATTCGGGGGGGCAGATACGCAGTATTTT; CDR3 protein: CASSLFGGADTQYF
CDR3 length: 15; D gene: NA; clone size: NA; J gene: TRBJ1-5; V gene: TRBV2; CDR3 DNA: TGTGCCAGCAGTGAGCGGAAACGGGGAAATCAGCCCCAGCATTTT; CDR3 protein: CASSERKRGNQPQHF
CDR3 length: 15; D gene: NA; clone size: NA; J gene: TRBJ2-1; V gene: TRBV7-8; CDR3 DNA: TGTGCCAGCAGCTTCCAGGTGACCTCCTACAATGAGCAGTTCTTC; CDR3 protein: CASSFQVTSYNEQFF
CDR3 length: 14; D gene: TRBD1; clone size: NA; J gene: TRBJ1-6; V gene: TRBV25-1; CDR3 DNA: TGTGCCAGCTCTCTTGGGACAGGGAATTCACCCCTCCACTTT; CDR3 protein: CASSLGTGNSPLHF
CDR3 length: 15; D gene: TRBD1; clone size: NA; J gene: TRBJ2-5; V gene: TRBV7-3; CDR3 DNA: TGTGCCAGCAGCTTCATGCAGGGGGCGCTGGGGACCCAGTACTTC; CDR3 protein: CASSFMQGALGTQYF
CDR3 length: 13; D gene: TRBD1; clone size: NA; J gene: TRBJ1-1; V gene: TRBV30; CDR3 DNA: TGTGCCTGGAGTGAGACAGGGCGGGGTGAAGCTTTCTTT; CDR3 protein: CAWSETGRGEAFF
CDR3 length: 16; D gene: NA; clone size: NA; J gene: TRBJ2-1; V gene: TRBV7-2; CDR3 DNA: TGTGCCAGCAGCTCCCTCGGCGGGGACACCTACAATGAGCAGTTCTTC; CDR3 protein: CASSSLGGDTYNEQFF
CDR3 length: 16; D gene: NA; clone size: NA; J gene: TRBJ1-6; V gene: TRBV18; CDR3 DNA: TGTGCCAGCTCACCACCGGACAGCGGTCCAAATTCACCCCTCCACTTT; CDR3 protein: CASSPPDSGPNSPLHF
CDR3 length: 13; D gene: NA; clone size: NA; J gene: TRBJ1-4; V gene: TRBV6-2/TRBV6-3; CDR3 DNA: TGTGCCAGCAGTTACAGGCTGCTTGAAAAACTGTTTTTT; CDR3 protein: CASSYRLLEKLFF
CDR3 length: 13; D gene: TRBD1; clone size: NA; J gene: TRBJ1-2; V gene: TRBV12-3/TRBV12-4; CDR3 DNA: TGTGCCAGCAGTTTAATGACAGGGGGTGGCTACACCTTC; CDR3 protein: CASSLMTGGGYTF
CDR3 length: 19; D gene: TRBD2; clone size: once; J gene: TRBJ2-2; V gene: TRBV7-9; CDR3 DNA: TGTGCCAGCACCAGACCGGTTAGCGGGGCCCCCCTCGTCACCGGGGAGCTGTTTTTT; CDR3 protein: CASTRPVSGAPLVTGELFF
CDR3 length: 14; D gene: NA; clone size: NA; J gene: TRBJ1-3; V gene: TRBV11-2; CDR3 DNA: TGTGCCAGCAGCCCAGTTGCATCTGGAAACACCATATATTTT; CDR3 protein: CASSPVASGNTIYF
CDR3 length: 13; D gene: NA; clone size: few; J gene: TRBJ1-1; V gene: TRBV6-2/TRBV6-3; CDR3 DNA: TGTGCCAGCAGTTACTCATCACGGGGTGAAGCTTTCTTT; CDR3 protein: CASSYSSRGEAFF
CDR3 length: 13; D gene: NA; clone size: NA; J gene: TRBJ2-7; V gene: TRBV11-2; CDR3 DNA: TGTGCCAGCAGCCAGTCCGTGCAGGGCGAGCAGTACTTC; CDR3 protein: CASSQSVQGEQYF
CDR3 length: 15; D gene: NA; clone size: NA; J gene: TRBJ1-3; V gene: TRBV5-6; CDR3 DNA: TGTGCCAGCAGCTGGGGAGGCGCTTCTGGAAACACCATATATTTT; CDR3 protein: CASSWGGASGNTIYF
CDR3 length: 17; D gene: TRBD1; clone size: once; J gene: TRBJ1-5; V gene: TRBV7-8; CDR3 DNA: TGTGCCAGCAGCTATCTCGGGACAGGGTATAGCAATCAGCCCCAGCATTTT; CDR3 protein: CASSYLGTGYSNQPQHF
CDR3 length: 13; D gene: NA; clone size: NA; J gene: TRBJ1-3; V gene: TRBV5-1; CDR3 DNA: TGCGCCAGCAGTGGCCTCTCTGGAAACACCATATATTTT; CDR3 protein: CASSGLSGNTIYF
CDR3 length: 16; D gene: NA; clone size: NA; J gene: TRBJ1-1; V gene: TRBV7-2; CDR3 DNA: TGTGCCAGCAGCTTAGATGCTGGCAGGTCGCTAACTGAAGCTTTCTTT; CDR3 protein: CASSLDAGRSLTEAFF
CDR3 length: 15; D gene: NA; clone size: NA; J gene: TRBJ1-5; V gene: TRBV3-1/TRBV3-2; CDR3 DNA: TGTGCCAGCAGCCAAGGACTGATAAGCAATCAGCCCCAGCATTTT; CDR3 protein: CASSQGLISNQPQHF
CDR3 length: 11; D gene: NA; clone size: few; J gene: TRBJ1-2; V gene: TRBV2; CDR3 DNA: TGTGCCAGCAGTGAGTTGGGTGGCTACACCTTC; CDR3 protein: CASSELGGYTF
CDR3 length: 17; D gene: TRBD2; clone size: NA; J gene: TRBJ2-7; V gene: TRBV30; CDR3 DNA: TGTGCCTGGAGTGGACCCTTGGGGGGGGTCGATTCCTACGAGCAGTACTTC; CDR3 protein: CAWSGPLGGVDSYEQYF
CDR3 length: 13; D gene: TRBD2; clone size: NA; J gene: TRBJ2-5; V gene: TRBV10-2; CDR3 DNA: TGCGCCAGCAAGCGGGGGGTACAAGAGACCCAGTACTTC; CDR3 protein: CASKRGVQETQYF
CDR3 length: 17; D gene: NA; clone size: NA; J gene: TRBJ1-3; V gene: TRBV5-1; CDR3 DNA: TGCGCCAGCAGCTTGGTTCATCTTGGGTTATCTGGAAACACCATATATTTT; CDR3 protein: CASSLVHLGLSGNTIYF
CDR3 length: 15; D gene: NA; clone size: NA; J gene: TRBJ1-3; V gene: TRBV18; CDR3 DNA: TGTGCCAGCTCACAGAACGACACTCCGGGAAACACCATATATTTT; CDR3 protein: CASSQNDTPGNTIYF
CDR3 length: 16; D gene: NA; clone size: once; J gene: TRBJ1-4; V gene: TRBV14; CDR3 DNA: TGTGCCAGCAGCCAAGATTGGGGGCGGGCTAATGAAAAACTGTTTTTT; CDR3 protein: CASSQDWGRANEKLFF
CDR3 length: 13; D gene: TRBD1; clone size: NA; J gene: TRBJ1-1; V gene: TRBV18; CDR3 DNA: TGTGCTTCGGGACAGGGAATGAACACTGAAGCTTTCTTT; CDR3 protein: CASGQGMNTEAFF
CDR3 length: 14; D gene: NA; clone size: NA; J gene: TRBJ1-4; V gene: TRBV27; CDR3 DNA: TGTGCCAGCAGTTCCAGGGGATTGGGGGAAAAACTGTTTTTT; CDR3 protein: CASSSRGLGEKLFF
CDR3 length: 16; D gene: TRBD1; clone size: NA; J gene: TRBJ1-6; V gene: TRBV7-9; CDR3 DNA: TGTGCCAGCAGCTTAGATAGGGGGCAGAGTAATTCACCCCTCCACTTT; CDR3 protein: CASSLDRGQSNSPLHF
CDR3 length: 16; D gene: NA; clone size: once; J gene: TRBJ2-1; V gene: TRBV18; CDR3 DNA: TGTGCCAGCTCACCACCGGCAGCCCACCAACGCGATGAGCAGTTCTTC; CDR3 protein: CASSPPAAHQRDEQFF
CDR3 length: 15; D gene: NA; clone size: NA; J gene: TRBJ2-7; V gene: TRBV25-1; CDR3 DNA: TGTGCCAGCAGTAGGGGGAGTATAGGGACCTACGAGCAGTACTTC; CDR3 protein: CASSRGSIGTYEQYF
CDR3 length: 14; D gene: NA; clone size: NA; J gene: TRBJ2-1; V gene: TRBV28; CDR3 DNA: TGTGCCAGCAGTTTTGGGCGGGGAGGCAATGAGCAGTTCTTC; CDR3 protein: CASSFGRGGNEQFF
CDR3 length: 15; D gene: NA; clone size: NA; J gene: TRBJ1-1; V gene: TRBV5-6; CDR3 DNA: TGTGCCAGCAGCCCGGTGGGGGGGAGGAACACTGAAGCTTTCTTT; CDR3 protein: CASSPVGGRNTEAFF
CDR3 length: 12; D gene: NA; clone size: NA; J gene: TRBJ2-3; V gene: TRBV3-1/TRBV3-2; CDR3 DNA: TGTGCCAGCAGCCTGAACACAGATACGCAGTATTTT; CDR3 protein: CASSLNTDTQYF
CDR3 length: 18; D gene: TRBD1; clone size: NA; J gene: TRBJ2-2; V gene: TRBV7-7; CDR3 DNA: TGTGCTAGCAGCAGCACGGGGACAGGGGGCTCGGGCACCGGGGAGCTGTTTTTT; CDR3 protein: CASSSTGTGGSGTGELFF
CDR3 length: 13; D gene: TRBD1; clone size: NA; J gene: TRBJ1-2; V gene: TRBV12-3/TRBV12-4; CDR3 DNA: TGTGCCAGCAGCCAGGACAGGGGGACCGGCTACACCTTC; CDR3 protein: CASSQDRGTGYTF
CDR3 length: 15; D gene: TRBD2; clone size: NA; J gene: TRBJ2-3; V gene: TRBV18; CDR3 DNA: TGTGCCAGCTCCCTTGGACTAGCAGACACAGATACGCAGTATTTT; CDR3 protein: CASSLGLADTDTQYF
CDR3 length: 17; D gene: NA; clone size: NA; J gene: TRBJ2-1; V gene: TRBV4-3; CDR3 DNA: TGCGCCAGCAGCCAAAACACAGAGGGGGGGTTTGTGTATGAGCAGTTCTTC; CDR3 protein: CASSQNTEGGFVYEQFF
CDR3 length: 13; D gene: NA; clone size: NA; J gene: TRBJ1-6; V gene: TRBV6-6; CDR3 DNA: TGTGCCAGCAGTGGGCGAGATAATTCACCCCTCCACTTT; CDR3 protein: CASSGRDNSPLHF
CDR3 length: 11; D gene: NA; clone size: NA; J gene: TRBJ1-1; V gene: TRBV2; CDR3 DNA: TGTGCCAGCAGTCCTGACGGTGAAGCTTTCTTT; CDR3 protein: CASSPDGEAFF
CDR3 length: 16; D gene: NA; clone size: NA; J gene: TRBJ1-2; V gene: TRBV6-5; CDR3 DNA: TGTGCCAGCAGTTACTCGATGAGGGGGAGAGGCTATGGCTACACCTTC; CDR3 protein: CASSYSMRGRGYGYTF
CDR3 length: 14; D gene: NA; clone size: NA; J gene: TRBJ1-1; V gene: TRBV7-9; CDR3 DNA: TGTGCCAGCAGCAGCAGGGTTGGGAACACTGAAGCTTTCTTT; CDR3 protein: CASSSRVGNTEAFF
CDR3 length: 14; D gene: NA; clone size: NA; J gene: TRBJ2-5; V gene: TRBV30; CDR3 DNA: TGTGCCTGGAGTAGCAGGGGGGGATGGGAGACCCAGTACTTC; CDR3 protein: CAWSSRGGWETQYF
CDR3 length: 15; D gene: TRBD1; clone size: NA; J gene: TRBJ1-5; V gene: TRBV2; CDR3 DNA: TGTGCCAGCAGTGGGGACAGGGGGCAGGGTCAGCCCCAGCATTTT; CDR3 protein: CASSGDRGQGQPQHF
CDR3 length: 15; D gene: TRBD1; clone size: NA; J gene: TRBJ1-2; V gene: TRBV5-4; CDR3 DNA: TGTGCCAGCAGCCTAACCGGGACAGGGGTTTATGGCTACACCTTC; CDR3 protein: CASSLTGTGVYGYTF
CDR3 length: 13; D gene: NA; clone size: NA; J gene: TRBJ2-2; V gene: TRBV6-5; CDR3 DNA: TGTGCCAGCAGTTACCAGCAAGGAGGGGAGCTGTTTTTT; CDR3 protein: CASSYQQGGELFF
CDR3 length: 12; D gene: NA; clone size: NA; J gene: TRBJ1-1; V gene: TRBV3-1/TRBV3-2; CDR3 DNA: TGTGCCAGCAGCAACGCGGGGACTGAAGCTTTCTTT; CDR3 protein: CASSNAGTEAFF
CDR3 length: 15; D gene: TRBD1; clone size: NA; J gene: TRBJ2-3; V gene: TRBV19; CDR3 DNA: TGTGCCAGTAGTATGGGACAGGGGTTCACAGATACGCAGTATTTT; CDR3 protein: CASSMGQGFTDTQYF
CDR3 length: 18; D gene: TRBD2; clone size: NA; J gene: TRBJ2-2; V gene: TRBV5-1; CDR3 DNA: TGCGCCAGCAGCTTGGATGCTAGCGGGGGGACGAACACCGGGGAGCTGTTTTTT; CDR3 protein: CASSLDASGGTNTGELFF
CDR3 length: 18; D gene: TRBD2; clone size: NA; J gene: TRBJ2-2; V gene: TRBV5-1; CDR3 DNA: TGCGCCAGCAGCCTTAGCGGGGTCCCCCCCCCAGGGACCGGGGAGCTGTTTTTT; CDR3 protein: CASSLSGVPPPGTGELFF
CDR3 length: 16; D gene: NA; clone size: NA; J gene: TRBJ2-2; V gene: TRBV6-2/TRBV6-3; CDR3 DNA: TGTGCCAGCATCCCAAGGACCCCAGGTGACACCGGGGAGCTGTTTTTT; CDR3 protein: CASIPRTPGDTGELFF
CDR3 length: 14; D gene: NA; clone size: NA; J gene: TRBJ2-7; V gene: TRBV15; CDR3 DNA: TGTGCCACCAGCAGAGATTCCGCGGCCACCGAGCAGTACTTC; CDR3 protein: CATSRDSAATEQYF
CDR3 length: 15; D gene: NA; clone size: NA; J gene: TRBJ1-6; V gene: TRBV7-8; CDR3 DNA: TGTGCCAGCAGCTTGACCGGGACACATAATTCACCCCTCCACTTT; CDR3 protein: CASSLTGTHNSPLHF
CDR3 length: 14; D gene: TRBD1; clone size: NA; J gene: TRBJ1-3; V gene: TRBV29-1; CDR3 DNA: TGCAGCGTTGACTCACAGGGGGCTGGAAACACCATATATTTT; CDR3 protein: CSVDSQGAGNTIYF
CDR3 length: 14; D gene: NA; clone size: NA; J gene: TRBJ2-7; V gene: TRBV7-9; CDR3 DNA: TGTGCCAGCGAGCCTTCATTCGCCCTCTACGAGCAGTACTTC; CDR3 protein: CASEPSFALYEQYF
CDR3 length: 16; D gene: TRBD2; clone size: NA; J gene: TRBJ2-7; V gene: TRBV6-5; CDR3 DNA: TGTGCCAGCAGTTCAAAGACCGGGACTAGATCCTACGAGCAGTACTTC; CDR3 protein: CASSSKTGTRSYEQYF
CDR3 length: 22; D gene: NA; clone size: NA; J gene: TRBJ1-6; V gene: TRBV27; CDR3 DNA: TGTGCCAGCAGTTCCCAAGGGACACTTCGGGGCCGCGGGATGGATATATATTCACCCCTCCACTTT; CDR3 protein: CASSSQGTLRGRGMDIYSPLHF
CDR3 length: 15; D gene: NA; clone size: NA; J gene: TRBJ2-2; V gene: TRBV21-1; CDR3 DNA: TGTGCCAGCAGCCGTGAGGTGTTTAAACACCGGGGAGCTGTTTTT; CDR3 protein: CASSREVFKHRGAVF